The 30 T cell receptor beta chains in this list originate from one sample, sequenced in a study of T-cell memory formation after mild COVID-19. TCRdb itself ran the 5' RACE reads through MiXCR, one entry per CDR3 protein. Of 350,000 to 450,000 distinct CDR3 sequences listed, over 25% are singletons. Sample: PBMCs or a T cell subset sorted from them (not recorded which). Receptors were obtained from an adult woman who had mild COVID-19 (a few samples of this study predate the infection). Cell type and time point are not known.

The rearrangement links TRBV7-9 to TRBJ1-2; D is undetermined. The CDR3 length is 14 residues. Trimming stripped 1 base from V and 6 bases from J, with 12 bases between. Looked up from germline, CDR1 is SEHNR and CDR2 is FQNEAQ (reference sequence). The CDR3 loop is CASSLDWQPDGYTF. CDR3 coding DNA: TGTGCCAGCAGCTTAGACTGGCAGCCGGATGGCTACACCTTC. The whole variable domain, filled in from reference TRBV7-9 and TRBJ1-2, reads DTGVSQNPRHKITKRGQNVTFRCDPISEHNRLYWYRQTLGQGPEFLTYFQNEAQLEKSRLLSDRFSAERPKGSFSTLEIQRTEQGDSAMYLCASSLDWQPDGYTFGSGTRLTVV.

The genes are TRBV6-2 or TRBV6-3 and TRBJ2-1; TRBD2 matches at 13 bases. Germline loops: CDR1 MNHEY, CDR2 SVGEGT. The CDR3 is 16 residues long. Unmatched junction bases numbered 4, after V lost 1 base and J lost 7 bases. The CDR3, as DNA: TGTGCCAGCAGTTACTTGGGGACTAGCGGGGCTAATGAGCAGTTCTTC. Protein product: CASSYLGTSGANEQFF.

The chain employs TRBV24-1 and TRBJ2-1; D may match TRBD1 or TRBD2 (5 bases each). V dropped 9 bases and J dropped 5 bases, with 10 bases sitting between them. CDR3 length equals 12 residues. Germline CDR1 KGHDR, CDR2 SFDVKD. DNA for the CDR3: TGTGCCACCGGGGGAGATGACAATGAGCAGTTCTTC. Amino acid sequence: CATGGDDNEQFF.

The CDR3 bases are TGCGCCAGCAGCCAAGATCCACCGGGACAGGTACAAGAGACCCAGTACTTC. Its protein product is CASSQDPPGQVQETQYF. The chain has TRBV4-1 and TRBJ2-5; the match to TRBD1 covers 8 bases. V lost 0 bases to trimming and J lost 2 bases; unmatched junction nucleotides: 8. CDR1 MGHRA and CDR2 YSYEKL come from the germline V gene. CDR3 length equals 17 residues.

V is TRBV24-1 and J is TRBJ2-2, with 7 positions matching TRBD1. V was clipped by 0 bases and J by 6 bases; unmatched bases: 6. The germline V gene encodes CDR1 KGHDR and CDR2 SFDVKD. This CDR3 has 16 residues. The CDR3 is CATSDLNRGEAGELFF. The DNA for the CDR3 is TGTGCCACCAGTGATTTGAACAGGGGAGAAGCCGGGGAGCTGTTTTTT.

A few counts support this clonotype. The gene calls are TRBV12-3 or TRBV12-4 and TRBJ1-1; D remains unclear. V shed 1 base and J shed 0 bases, with 15 bases lying between them. The CDR3 sequence is 17 residues long. The CDR3 loop reads CASSLGTRGGVNTEAFF. In DNA form, the CDR3 reads TGTGCCAGCAGTTTAGGAACTCGGGGTGGCGTGAACACTGAAGCTTTCTTT.

The CDR3 region has the DNA TGTGCCAGCAGTTCCTCGACAGGGGGGGATGGCTACACCTTC. Translated: CASSSSTGGDGYTF. The chain carries TRBV12-3 or TRBV12-4 and TRBJ1-2; 9 bases are shared with TRBD1. V lost 4 bases and J lost 6; bases outside the gene matches: 6. The CDR3 spans 14 residues.

V gene TRBV20-1 combines with J gene TRBJ1-1; TRBD1 might be the D (5 bases). CDR1 and CDR2 from the germline V gene are DFQATT and SNEGSKA (reference sequence). The CDR3 has 13 amino acids. Trimming cost V 5 bases and J 11 bases, with 21 bases left between them. The DNA of the CDR3 is TGCAGTGCTTCCTCGGGGGAGAGCCATACCGCTTTCTTT. This sequence encodes CSASSGESHTAFF.

The V call is TRBV7-9, the J call TRBJ2-3; TRBD2 is a possible D gene (5 bases). CDR1 and CDR2 from the germline V gene are SEHNR and FQNEAQ (reference sequence). The length of the CDR3 is 13 residues. V lost 7 bases and J lost 5, with 13 bases in between. DNA for the CDR3: TGTGCCAGCACGGCCCTGCGGGTAGATACGCAGTATTTT. Amino acid sequence: CASTALRVDTQYF.

V usage is TRBV6-1 and J usage is TRBJ1-5; D unclear. Between the trimmed V and J ends, which lost 6 bases and 11 bases, there was a span of 8 bases. The CDR3 contains 10 residues. The germline gives CDR1 MNHNS, CDR2 SASEGT. Here the CDR3 DNA reads TGTGCCAGCAGGGACGTGGCCCAGCATTTT. As protein: CASRDVAQHF.

The chain joins TRBV12-3 or TRBV12-4 to TRBJ2-7; D ambiguous. The CDR3 covers 15 residues. V was trimmed by 2 bases and J by 3 bases, leaving 14 bases between them. CDR3 in DNA: TGTGCCAGCAGTTTAAGTCCCGACCCATACTACGAGCAGTACTTC. This translates into CASSLSPDPYYEQYF.

This rearrangement joins TRBV4-1 to TRBJ1-2, with TRBD1 matching 8 bases. The length of the CDR3 is 15 residues. Losses at the gene ends were 0 bases for V and 3 bases for J; bases not matched to a gene: 3. The germline gives CDR1 MGHRA, CDR2 YSYEKL. The CDR3 nucleotides read TGCGCCAGCAGCCAAGACGCAGGGGGCGACTATGGCTACACCTTC. The encoded protein is CASSQDAGGDYGYTF.

This clonotype was recorded at least ten times. The gene calls are TRBV2 and TRBJ2-2; 9 bases match TRBD1. CDR3 length: 15 amino acids. In germline, CDR1 is SNHLY, CDR2 FYNNEI. Trimming removed 10 bases from V and 2 bases from J; junction bases left unmatched: 8. In nucleotides, the CDR3 is TGTGCCACCCCCAGGGGACAGGGTAACACCGGGGAGCTGTTTTTT. It encodes CATPRGQGNTGELFF.

This clonotype has only a few counts. The chain carries TRBV2 and TRBJ2-1, with 16 bases that match TRBD2. This CDR3 is built from 18 residues. The V segment lost 6 bases and the J segment 0 bases; nucleotides outside the gene matches: 5. The germline gives CDR1 SNHLY, CDR2 FYNNEI. The CDR3 is CASRGTSGGARSYNEQFF. The CDR3 nucleotides are TGTGCCAGCAGAGGGACTAGCGGGGGGGCCCGCTCCTACAATGAGCAGTTCTTC. Combining the CDR3 with reference TRBV2 and TRBJ2-1 gives the whole variable domain EPEVTQTPSHQVTQMGQEVILRCVPISNHLYFYWYRQILGQKVEFLVSFYNNEISEKSEIFDDQFSVERPDGSNFTLKIRSTKLEDSAMYFCASRGTSGGARSYNEQFFGPGTRLTVL.

The chain employs TRBV15 and TRBJ2-7; TRBD1 is a possible D gene (6 bases). This CDR3 region has 15 residues. The ends were cut back, 0 bases at V and 2 bases at J, with 11 bases in the middle. Looked up from germline, CDR1 is LNHNV and CDR2 is YYDKDF (reference sequence). CDR3 in DNA: TGTGCCACCAGCAGAGATAAGGACAGAACCTACGAGCAGTACTTC. Amino acid sequence: CATSRDKDRTYEQYF.

This clonotype has just a few counts. The gene calls are TRBV25-1 and TRBJ2-5; 7 bases fit TRBD2. The V gene end was trimmed by 3 bases and the J gene end by 4 bases; junction bases not matched to a gene: 5. Germline lookup yields CDR1 MGHDK and CDR2 SYGVNS. The CDR3 covers 14 residues. The CDR3 region has the DNA TGTGCCAGCAGTGACAGGTCGGGAGGAGAGACCCAGTACTTC. Amino acids: CASSDRSGGETQYF. The full variable domain, rest sourced from reference TRBV25-1 and TRBJ2-5, is EADIYQTPRYLVIGTGKKITLECSQTMGHDKMYWYQQDPGMELHLIHYSYGVNSTEKGDLSSESTVSRIRTEHFPLTLESARPSHTSQYLCASSDRSGGETQYFGPGTRLLVL.

This clonotype was recorded a few times. J is TRBJ1-2 and V is TRBV4-3, with D perhaps matching TRBD1 (5 bases). The CDR3 loop spans 14 amino acids. V was cut by 4 bases and J by 5 bases, with 14 bases left in between. Germline values: CDR1 LGHNA, CDR2 YSLEER. The DNA of the CDR3 is TGCGCCAGCAGCCCTACCCGGGACGGATATGGCTACACCTTC. It translates to CASSPTRDGYGYTF.

The chain joins TRBV5-1 to TRBJ1-4, with TRBD1 as a possible D gene (6 bases). The CDR3 length is 14 residues. Germline V gene data show CDR1 as SGHRS and CDR2 as YFSETQ. Trimming left V 4 bases short and J 4 bases short, with 11 bases between. CDR3 loop: CASSIGTSNEKLFF. The CDR3 DNA sequence: TGCGCCAGCAGCATCGGGACAAGTAATGAAAAACTGTTTTTT.

This clonotype appeared many times. The V gene is TRBV7-2, the J gene TRBJ2-2; weak D call: TRBD1 (5 bases). The CDR3 is 16 amino acids. Germline lookup yields CDR1 SGHTA and CDR2 FQGNSA. Between the trimmed V and J ends, which lost 1 base and 5 bases, there was a span of 14 bases. Here the CDR3 reads CASSLDPGLYTGELFF. The CDR3 DNA sequence: TGTGCCAGCAGCTTAGATCCAGGGTTGTATACCGGGGAGCTGTTTTTT.

The chain has TRBV12-3 or TRBV12-4 and TRBJ2-5; TRBD1 is a possible D gene (5 bases). The CDR3 sequence is 14 residues long. Trimming took 5 bases from V and 5 from J, leaving 15 bases between them. The CDR3 coding sequence is TGTGCCAGCAGTGAATTTGGTGGGGCGGAGACCCAGTACTTC. Residues: CASSEFGGAETQYF.

This clonotype came up a few times. Written as DNA, the CDR3 is TGTGCCAGCAGCATTACTAGCGGGAGTGGAAATGAGCAGTTCTTC. This gives the protein CASSITSGSGNEQFF. The chain is built from TRBV9 and TRBJ2-1; 11 bases line up with TRBD2. Trimming took 4 bases from V and 7 from J; bases not matched to a gene: 7. CDR1 and CDR2 from the germline V gene are SGDLS and YYNGEE. The CDR3 is 15 residues long.

The chain couples TRBV5-1 to TRBJ2-3, with D perhaps matching TRBD1 (5 bases). Trimming took off 1 base at V and 5 bases at J, with 11 bases between the two ends. The CDR3 has 14 residues. Germline values: CDR1 SGHRS, CDR2 YFSETQ. CDR3: CASSLQGSIDTQYF. Here the CDR3 DNA reads TGCGCCAGCAGCTTGCAGGGTTCCATAGATACGCAGTATTTT.

The chain has TRBV5-1 and TRBJ2-7, with 9 bases fitting TRBD1. The V gene end was trimmed by 0 bases and the J gene end by 4 bases; junction bases not matched to a gene: 8. The CDR3 is 16 amino acids. The germline gives CDR1 SGHRS, CDR2 YFSETQ. CDR3: CASSLAGQGSAYEQYF. The CDR3 bases are TGCGCCAGCAGCTTGGCCGGACAGGGGAGTGCGTACGAGCAGTACTTC. Variable domain in full (rest from reference TRBV5-1 and TRBJ2-7): KAGVTQTPRYLIKTRGQQVTLSCSPISGHRSVSWYQQTPGQGLQFLFEYFSETQRNKGNFPGRFSGRQFSNSRSEMNVSTLELGDSALYLCASSLAGQGSAYEQYFGPGTRLTVT.

This clonotype was counted a few times. The chain is built from TRBV6-1 and TRBJ1-1, with TRBD1 matching over 12 bases. The germline CDR1 and CDR2 sequences are MNHNS and SASEGT. Trimming cost V 6 bases and J 4 bases; bases outside gene matches: 9. This CDR3 is built from 16 residues. CDR3 region: CASRRGQGARGTEAFF. The CDR3 bases are TGTGCCAGCAGGAGGGGACAGGGGGCGCGGGGCACTGAAGCTTTCTTT.

This chain links TRBV12-3 or TRBV12-4 with TRBJ1-1; no reliable D call. Trimming removed 1 base at V and 0 bases at J, with 12 bases between. The CDR3 sequence is 16 residues long. The CDR3 coding sequence is TGTGCCAGCAGTTTAGATCCGTCCTTGATGAACACTGAAGCTTTCTTT. It is translated as CASSLDPSLMNTEAFF.

This clonotype was counted between two and nine times. The chain recombines TRBV5-5 with TRBJ2-3, with D uncertain. Germline assignment: CDR1 SGHKS and CDR2 YYEKEE (reference sequence). This CDR3 is built from 12 residues. Trimming took 4 bases from V and 6 from J, leaving 9 bases between them. The CDR3 coding sequence is TGTGCCAGCAGCCCCGCGGTGGATACGCAGTATTTT. Protein: CASSPAVDTQYF.

This chain uses TRBV18 with TRBJ2-7; D remains unclear. The CDR3 loop spans 15 amino acids. V shed 3 bases and J shed 0 bases, with 12 bases lying between them. The germline V gene encodes CDR1 KGHSH and CDR2 LQKENI. DNA for the CDR3: TGTGCCAGCTCACCGGCAGAACTGAGCTCCTACGAGCAGTACTTC. This encodes CASSPAELSSYEQYF.

The chain couples TRBV24-1 to TRBJ1-2; no clear D gene. V lost 6 bases and J lost 2, with 12 bases in between. Per the germline V gene, CDR1 is KGHDR and CDR2 is SFDVKD. The CDR3 totals 14 residues. CDR3 sequence: CATSQTTANYGYTF. CDR3 nucleotides: TGTGCCACCAGTCAAACTACGGCGAACTATGGCTACACCTTC.

This clonotype was recorded a few times. The chain has TRBV5-6 and TRBJ1-5; D is perhaps TRBD1 (5 bases). Germline CDR1 reads SGHDT; CDR2 reads YYEEEE. V shed 5 bases and J shed 4 bases, with 10 bases lying between them. The CDR3 has 13 residues. The CDR3 region is CASRQEGNQPQHF. CDR3 DNA: TGTGCCAGCAGACAGGAAGGTAATCAGCCCCAGCATTTT.

This clonotype was found a few times. The rearrangement links TRBV7-2 to TRBJ2-7; 8 bases line up with TRBD2. The CDR3 length is 18 residues. With V trimmed by 3 bases and J by 0 bases, 13 bases remained unmatched. Germline CDR1 reads SGHTA; CDR2 reads FQGNSA. Written as DNA, the CDR3 is TGTGCCAGCAGCTTTGCGCCCTCGCGGGAGGCAGTCTCCTACGAGCAGTACTTC. Protein sequence: CASSFAPSREAVSYEQYF.